The next 23 T cell receptor beta chains were all read from a single sample in a study of T cell changes during pregnancy in multiple sclerosis. Produced via immunoSEQ multiplex PCR; TCRdb's table is partial and in-frame only. The profile covers 55,000 to 85,000 clones, with 90% to 95% appearing a single time and roughly 1.2% taken by the ten largest. Sample: peripheral blood, taken in the third trimester of pregnancy. Receptor source: a female donor with multiple sclerosis, enrolled in a pregnancy study.

The rearrangement uses TRBV4-1 and TRBJ1-5; D is uncertain. Germline CDR1 is MGHRA and CDR2 is YSYEKL. The V gene lost 0 bases and the J gene lost 1 base, with 10 bases spanning the gap. The CDR3 runs 16 residues. The CDR3 here is CASSQEPSRSNQPQHF. The CDR3 DNA reads TGCGCCAGCAGCCAAGAGCCATCCAGGAGCAATCAGCCCCAGCATTTT.

V and J are TRBV23-1 and TRBJ2-7, with 8 bases matching TRBD1. TRBV23-1 counts as an open reading frame of uncertain function. Trimming removed 4 bases from V and 0 bases from J; junction bases left unmatched: 11. This CDR3 comprises 17 residues. The CDR3 protein is CASSRIPGQDHSYEQYF. The CDR3 nucleotides read TGCGCCAGCAGTCGCATCCCGGGACAGGACCACTCCTACGAGCAGTACTTC.

The V gene is TRBV7-6, the J gene TRBJ2-2; 10 bases match TRBD2. In germline, CDR1 is SGHVS, CDR2 FNYEAQ. The CDR3 spans 19 residues. V dropped 0 bases and J dropped 4; count of bases not matched to a gene: 11. CDR3 region: CASSLAASGRVPGTGELFF. CDR3 nucleotides: TGTGCCAGCAGCTTAGCGGCTAGCGGGAGAGTCCCAGGCACCGGGGAGCTGTTTTTT.

CDR3 DNA: TGTGCCAGCTCACCGGCAGACACTGAAGCTTTCTTT. Protein sequence: CASSPADTEAFF. The rearrangement joins TRBV18 to TRBJ1-1; D not resolved. CDR1 is KGHSH and CDR2 is LQKENI in the germline V gene. Trimming took 3 bases from V and 3 from J, leaving 5 bases between them. The CDR3 is 12 residues long.

CDR3 coding DNA: TGCGCCAGCAGCCAAGAGGGGACAGGGGGTCTTACTTCCGGGGAGCTGTTTTTT. Translated: CASSQEGTGGLTSGELFF. V is TRBV4-1 and J is TRBJ2-2; 11 bases map to TRBD1. Looked up from germline, CDR1 is MGHRA and CDR2 is YSYEKL. V lost 0 bases, J lost 6 bases, and 9 bases stayed unmatched. The CDR3 length is 18 residues.

The chain couples TRBV27 to TRBJ2-7, with 9 positions matching TRBD1. V was clipped by 4 bases and J by 3 bases; unmatched bases: 4. The germline CDR1 and CDR2 sequences are MNHEY and SMNVEV (reference sequence). CDR3 length: 14 amino acids. This CDR3 reads CASSSPGQGYEQYF. As DNA, the CDR3 is TGTGCCAGCAGTTCCCCGGGACAGGGCTACGAGCAGTACTTC.

The V call is TRBV4-2, the J call TRBJ2-5; D possibly corresponds to TRBD1 (5 bases). The V gene lost 0 bases and the J gene lost 2 bases, with 13 bases spanning the gap. Per the germline V gene, CDR1 is LGHNA and CDR2 is YNFKEQ. This CDR3 comprises 16 residues. The CDR3 bases are TGTGCCAGCAGCCAAGATAATAGGGCAGGGCAAGAGACCCAGTACTTC. Its protein is CASSQDNRAGQETQYF.

This rearrangement joins TRBV27 to TRBJ1-1; 8 nucleotides agree with TRBD1. V trimming: 4 bases; J trimming: 1 base; junction bases outside the gene matches: 8. This CDR3 has 16 residues. Germline CDR1 and CDR2: MNHEY and SMNVEV (reference sequence). This chain's CDR3 is CASSSRPTGGNTEAFF. The CDR3 DNA reads TGTGCCAGCAGTTCACGCCCCACAGGGGGGAACACTGAAGCTTTCTTT.

The chain carries TRBV28 and TRBJ1-5; D might be TRBD1 (5 bases). Trimming left V 7 bases short and J 3 bases short, with 13 bases between. This CDR3 spans 14 amino acids. The germline gives CDR1 MDHEN, CDR2 SYDVKM. The CDR3 sequence: CASTGGGFNQPQHF. As DNA, the CDR3 is TGTGCCAGCACCGGGGGGGGGTTCAATCAGCCCCAGCATTTT.

The chain uses TRBV27 and TRBJ1-5; D gene unclear. Germline V lookup: CDR1 MNHEY, CDR2 SMNVEV (reference sequence). The CDR3 consists of 13 residues. Trimming took off 4 bases at V and 4 bases at J, with 8 bases between the two ends. The CDR3 DNA is TGTGCCAGCAGTTCGGAGGCAAATCAGCCCCAGCATTTT. It is translated as CASSSEANQPQHF.

The chain joins TRBV18 to TRBJ2-1; possibly TRBD2 for D (7 bases). There are 16 residues in the CDR3. The germline gives CDR1 KGHSH, CDR2 LQKENI. V dropped 6 bases and J dropped 0 bases, with 15 bases sitting between them. The CDR3 sequence is CASSRLRGASYNEQFF. The CDR3 coding sequence is TGTGCCAGCTCTCGCTTACGGGGGGCCTCCTACAATGAGCAGTTCTTC.

V is TRBV12-5 and J is TRBJ2-7, with D unresolved. Germline values: CDR1 LGHNT, CDR2 FRNRAP. The CDR3 is made up of 11 amino acids. The germline V and J ends were trimmed by 6 bases and 3 bases, with 6 bases remaining between them. CDR3 sequence: CASGQNYEQYF. CDR3 coding DNA: TGTGCTAGTGGGCAGAACTACGAGCAGTACTTC.

The V and J genes are TRBV5-1 and TRBJ2-3, with a tentative D call TRBD2 (5 bases). The CDR3 spans 16 residues. Per germline, CDR1 SGHRS and CDR2 YFSETQ. Trimming pared 4 bases from V and 0 bases from J, leaving 15 bases between. The CDR3 sequence: CASSPGVAASTDTQYF. CDR3 bases: TGCGCCAGCAGCCCCGGGGTAGCAGCTAGCACAGATACGCAGTATTTT.

V is TRBV5-4 and J is TRBJ2-2; 10 nucleotides agree with TRBD2. CDR3 length equals 15 residues. J lost 13 bases, V lost 1 base, and 10 bases had no gene match. Germline CDR1 is SGHNT and CDR2 is YYREEE (reference sequence). CDR3 nucleotide sequence: TGTGCCAGCAGCTTGTTTTCTAGCGGGGGTCATGGGCTGTTTTTT. This translates into CASSLFSSGGHGLFF.

J is TRBJ2-1 and V is TRBV5-4; D gene ambiguous. Trimming removed 1 base at V and 4 bases at J, with 12 bases between. The CDR3 runs 15 residues. Germline loops: CDR1 SGHNT, CDR2 YYREEE (reference sequence). Written as DNA, the CDR3 is TGTGCCAGCAGCTTGATTTTCCGCGGATACAATGAGCAGTTCTTC. It yields the protein CASSLIFRGYNEQFF.

This clone has just one count. The chain has TRBV25-1 and TRBJ2-1; no clear D. The V end lost 1 base, the J end lost 7 bases, and 5 bases lay between the germline ends. CDR1 is MGHDK, CDR2 SYGVNS, per germline. CDR3 length equals 12 residues. The CDR3 sequence is CASSESVNEQFF. The CDR3, as DNA: TGTGCCAGCAGTGAATCCGTTAATGAGCAGTTCTTC.

The V gene is TRBV18, the J gene TRBJ2-1; 7 nucleotides line up with TRBD1. V was clipped by 4 bases and J by 9 bases; unmatched bases: 3. CDR1 is KGHSH and CDR2 is LQKENI in the germline V gene. CDR3 size: 12 residues. This CDR3 reads CASSRDRVEQFF. CDR3 bases: TGTGCCAGCTCACGAGACAGGGTTGAGCAGTTCTTC.

The CDR3 reads CAISGSSGRRTGELFF. In nucleotides, the CDR3 is TGTGCCATCAGTGGTTCTAGCGGGAGACGCACCGGGGAGCTGTTTTTT. This chain connects TRBV10-3 to TRBJ2-2, with 10 positions matching TRBD2. CDR3 length: 16 amino acids. V shed 4 bases and J 4 bases; nucleotides not matched to a gene: 6. Per the germline V gene, CDR1 is ENHRY and CDR2 is SYGVKD.

The chain recombines TRBV30 with TRBJ1-1, with D possibly being TRBD1 (6 bases). Germline V gene data show CDR1 as GTSNPN and CDR2 as SVGIG (reference sequence). This CDR3 region has 13 residues. The V end was cut by 5 bases, the J end by 1 base, with 11 bases between. The CDR3 is CAWDFRGNTEAFF. The CDR3 DNA reads TGTGCCTGGGACTTCAGGGGGAACACTGAAGCTTTCTTT.

The chain employs TRBV27 and TRBJ1-4, with a tentative D call TRBD1 (6 bases). This CDR3 has 15 amino acids. The germline gives CDR1 MNHEY, CDR2 SMNVEV (reference sequence). The V end lost 4 bases, the J end lost 6 bases, and 15 bases lay between the germline ends. CDR3 DNA: TGTGCCAGCAGTTCCAGTGGGGGGGCTCATGAAAAACTGTTTTTT. It translates to CASSSSGGAHEKLFF.

The rearrangement links TRBV7-2 to TRBJ2-3; 8 bases agree with TRBD2. This CDR3 is built from 15 residues. Germline CDR1 reads SGHTA; CDR2 reads FQGNSA. V lost 1 base to trimming and J lost 4 bases; unmatched junction nucleotides: 4. CDR3 sequence: CASSLDGLAADTQYF. The CDR3 bases are TGTGCCAGCAGCTTAGATGGACTAGCCGCAGATACGCAGTATTTT.

This chain joins TRBV10-3 and TRBJ2-2; TRBD2 agrees at 7 bases. J lost 4 bases, V lost 4 bases, and 3 bases had no gene match. Germline values: CDR1 ENHRY, CDR2 SYGVKD. The CDR3 has 14 amino acids. The CDR3 sequence is CAISGASGTGELFF. CDR3 nucleotide sequence: TGTGCCATCAGTGGAGCTAGCGGCACCGGGGAGCTGTTTTTT.

The chain uses TRBV7-9 and TRBJ1-3; D is possibly TRBD1 (6 bases). Trimming shortened V by 1 base and J by 1 base, and 8 bases separated the two germline ends. The CDR3 runs to 15 residues. CDR1 SEHNR and CDR2 FQNEAQ come from the germline V gene (reference sequence). CDR3 sequence (DNA): TGTGCCAGCAGCTTAGACAGGGTGTCTGGAAACACCATATATTTT. Its translation is CASSLDRVSGNTIYF.